This section outlines one T cell receptor (beta chain) sequence together with its context. This clonotype has only a few counts. Its antigen is currently not known. No per-base quality is available; no much larger clone lies one base away. The data originate from a study of human T cells and chemical hapten exposure (dated by TCRdb to the early 2020s). Broadly, across the study: For sensitization, 2% DPC in acetone was applied to a roughly 2 cm by roughly 2 cm area of upper inner arm skin. Throughout the approximately 24-week study period, patients were also given weekly therapeutic DPC doses on the scalp. Patch testing was performed on the upper back with Finn chambers containing 0.01% DPC, and the patch tests were scored after 6 days according to International Contact Dermatitis Research Group standards. The mostly female patient cohort included alopecia areata with under or over 50% scalp involvement, alopecia totalis and alopecia universalis. The libraries were sequenced as a pool, and the TCR yield per sample differed mostly because of small variations in library volumes within the pool. This study followed changes in the peripheral blood TCR repertoire in vivo during primary and secondary sensitization of alopecia patients to the hapten diphenylcyclopropenone (DPC). Blood was sampled from patients pre-sensitization (week 0) and at 2, 6 and about 24 weeks after DPC sensitization. Approximately 30 alopecia patients provided blood for TCR sequencing at one to four time points (pre-sensitization, 2, 6 and 24 weeks).

Overall study outcomes, separate from this receptor: Significantly more large CDR3 similarity clusters were formed by expanded TCRs than by pre-sensitization or healthy control sets, consistent with antigen-driven responses. DPC sensitization did not change the number of TCRs with a frequency above 1 in 1000, and there was no evidence of changes in global repertoire structure. Patch test score correlated positively with the number of PT1 expanded TCRs, reaching significance at thresholds 8, 16 and 32 but not at 4. Because all patients had alopecia, a presumed autoimmune disease, the immune response of the patients might differ from that of healthy individuals. Repeated subsampling changed both the strength of the expansion versus patch-test correlation and the threshold at which that correlation became significant.

The intended sense of this specimen's time point label: patch test 1, 2 weeks after DPC sensitization. The treatment or condition label, as the study defines it: therapeutic diphenylcyclopropenone sensitization with weekly scalp DPC. Blood at each patch-test visit was drawn before the patch test was applied. Patients were considered eligible if aged 18 to 70, diagnosed with alopecia and deemed suitable for DPC therapy, and patients were excluded if pregnant. Total RNA was extracted from unfractionated whole blood collected in Tempus Blood RNA tubes. Taken from cysteine to phenylalanine, the CDR3 has 14 residues. Only the CDR3 region is kept as DNA, spanning 42 bases read in frame from base 1. V trim: 2 bases; J trim: 3 bases; unmatched bases: 2. The germline V gene gives CDR1 as LGHNA and CDR2 as YSLEER. Library generation was performed with RACE. Sequencing was carried out with a NextSeq 500. During library preparation, unique molecular identifiers were attached to individual cDNA molecules so that TCRs could be counted quantitatively and reproducibly. For every blood RNA sample, sequencing covered both the TCR alpha and TCR beta chains. The paper's data handling went like this. The median number of TCRs per sample was some 100,000, ranging from 23,224 to 690,600. V, J and CDR3 annotation of the TCR reads was performed with the Decombinator software suite. Every sample was subsampled to the same number of TCRs (28,000) for the PS versus PT1 abundance plots. TCRs were defined as expanded if absent before sensitization and observed at least eight times at the 2-week time point. Using fastp trimming at Q25 and MiXCR clonotype assembly, TCRdb reanalyzed the public sequencing data and kept in-frame beta chains. Every entry covers one CDR3 protein and lists the most common genes and DNA from its rows. Clone size and V and J calls follow TCRdb, not the original study. Here the sample has about 360,000 distinct CDR3 sequences; around 7% occur a single time. The ten largest clones capture about 8% of the sample.

This TCR came from a woman under 30 with alopecia areata. Some clones in this sample may be carry-over from other donors' samples. This receptor chain uses TRBV4-3 and TRBJ2-7; 9 central nucleotides agree with TRBD1. Sequences were derived from whole blood, sampled in connection with sensitization to the hapten diphenylcyclopropenone (DPC). The DNA sequence follows: TGCGCCAGCAGCCAAAGGACAGGGGTCTACGAGCAGTACTTC. Translated, it reads CASSQRTGVYEQYF.